This T cell receptor beta chain is drawn from a study of CD8+ T cells in alopecia areata. Across the study: Patients received oral tofacitinib, 5 to 10 mg twice daily, for moderate-to-severe alopecia areata. Study-wide results and caveats: Many expanded lesional clones persisted in scalp and blood during tofacitinib treatment.

Remarks on this clone: No antigen is known for it.

The CDR3 covers 13 residues. Trimming took 5 bases from V and 4 from J, leaving 8 bases between them. Germline V gene lookup returns CDR1 SEHNR and CDR2 FQNEAQ (reference sequence). Treatment indicated: oral pan-JAK inhibitor, 5-10 mg twice daily. Lesional scalp tissue (obtained by punch biopsy) and peripheral blood were collected from alopecia areata patients. Separation by sorting yielded CD4+ and CD8+ T cells from PBMCs. The sequencing template was cDNA reverse transcribed from extracted RNA. Using immunoSEQ multiplex PCR, the repertoire was profiled, and TCRdb retains in-frame clones only, with some absent. The sample consists of about 150,000 clones, about 51% of them appearing once.

The input for sequencing was CD8+ T cells sorted from blood, taken at week 4, from a patient treated with tofacitinib. The J gene is TRBJ1-4, the V gene TRBV7-9; no reliable D call. This sequence was found in a human donor with alopecia areata. In nucleotides, the CDR3 is TGTGCCAGCAGCGCGGGAGATAATGAAAAACTGTTTTTT. This sequence encodes CASSAGDNEKLFF.